The entry below describes one T cell receptor beta chain. Researchers prepared the TCRbeta library using unique molecular identifiers, the study reports. From the PCR reads, TCRdb called clonotypes with MiXCR, one entry per CDR3 protein. Here the sample spans 450,000 to 550,000 distinct CDR3 sequences, roughly 10% being singletons. This sample stems from a study of T-cell reconstitution after alpha-beta-depleted transplantation in children. In germline, CDR1 is SGHNT, CDR2 YENEEA. This CDR3 is 12 amino acids long. Trimming took 10 bases from V and 4 from J; bases not matched to a gene: 4. Sequencing was performed on PBMCs, mostly from graft donor cells, taken 180 days after TCRalphabeta/CD19-depleted stem cell transplant. This clonotype originated in a female patient aged 2 to 10 who had a stem cell transplant for aplastic anemia, so the T cells may come from the graft donor. The chain links TRBV11-3 to TRBJ2-1; 7 nucleotides line up with TRBD2. The CDR3 DNA reads TGTGCCACCCAGCGGGGATACAATGAGCAGTTCTTC. Protein product: CATQRGYNEQFF.